This entry lists 25 T cell receptor beta chains sequenced from one sample in a study of cytomegalovirus exposure and HLA in healthy donors. The PCR employed 60 Vbeta primers together with 13 Jbeta primers. Generated by immunoSEQ multiplex PCR, the TCRdb table keeps only in-frame clones and is missing some. This table has 90,000 to 100,000 clones, approximately 80% appearing once. The sequenced sample consisted of PBMCs. The receptors were gathered from a female donor in good health and CMV-seronegative.

The CDR3 is CASSPKEAGNEQFF. CDR3 DNA sequence: TGTGCCAGCTCACCAAAGGAAGCAGGAAATGAGCAGTTCTTC. The genes are TRBV18 and TRBJ2-1, with D hard to call. V was clipped by 2 bases and J by 7 bases, with 12 bases between them. This CDR3 comprises 14 residues. Germline V lookup: CDR1 KGHSH, CDR2 LQKENI. Using reference TRBV18 and TRBJ2-1 for the parts outside the CDR3, the full variable domain is NAGVMQNPRHLVRRRGQEARLRCSPMKGHSHVYWYRQLPEEGLKFMVYLQKENIIDESGMPKERFSAEFPKEGPSILRIQQVVRGDSAAYFCASSPKEAGNEQFFGPGTRLTVL.

V usage is TRBV11-3 and J usage is TRBJ2-2; possible D gene TRBD2, 6 bases. V was cut by 5 bases and J by 7 bases, with 23 bases left in between. The CDR3 sequence is 17 residues long. The germline CDR1 and CDR2 sequences are SGHNT and YENEEA. Here the CDR3 DNA reads TGTGCCAGCAGCCGGGGCGTGGCACCTAAGGGACTCGGGGAGCTGTTTTTT. It is translated as CASSRGVAPKGLGELFF.

This clone came up once. The V call is TRBV19, the J call TRBJ1-2; 8 nucleotides align to TRBD1. From germline, CDR1 is LNHDA and CDR2 SQIVND (reference sequence). This CDR3 is built from 14 residues. Losses at the gene ends were 3 bases for V and 2 bases for J; bases not matched to a gene: 2. The CDR3 loop reads CASSIQGANYGYTF. The CDR3 nucleotides are TGTGCCAGTAGTATTCAGGGGGCCAACTATGGCTACACCTTC.

This clone appeared a few times. The chain carries TRBV2 and TRBJ1-2; tentative D call: TRBD1 (5 bases). CDR3 length: 14 residues. Trimming stripped 3 bases from V and 8 bases from J, with 16 bases between. CDR1 SNHLY and CDR2 FYNNEI come from the germline V gene. Here the CDR3 reads CASSDAGTWQGYTF. The CDR3 DNA reads TGTGCCAGCAGTGATGCGGGGACGTGGCAGGGCTACACCTTC.

The V and J genes are TRBV19 and TRBJ1-3; no clear D. Trimming removed 1 base at V and 0 bases at J, with 19 bases between. CDR1 and CDR2 from the germline V gene are LNHDA and SQIVND (reference sequence). The CDR3 length is 19 residues. The CDR3 nucleotides read TGTGCCAGTAGTATAGCACGACAAGGCCTCCTTATCTCTGGAAACACCATATATTTT. The encoded protein is CASSIARQGLLISGNTIYF. The full variable domain, with the rest looked up from reference TRBV19 and TRBJ1-3, is DGGITQSPKYLFRKEGQNVTLSCEQNLNHDAMYWYRQDPGQGLRLIYYSQIVNDFQKGDIAEGYSVSREKKESFPLTVTSAQKNPTAFYLCASSIARQGLLISGNTIYFGEGSWLTVV.

V gene TRBV18 combines with J gene TRBJ2-1, with no clear D. The CDR3 consists of 13 residues. Germline loops: CDR1 KGHSH, CDR2 LQKENI. V dropped 4 bases and J dropped 6 bases, with 10 bases sitting between them. CDR3 amino acids: CASSLLPGNEQFF. CDR3 DNA sequence: TGTGCCAGCTCACTTCTTCCCGGCAATGAGCAGTTCTTC.

The J gene is TRBJ1-5, the V gene TRBV5-1, with TRBD1 matching 8 bases. V shed 4 bases and J 2 bases; nucleotides not matched to a gene: 8. The CDR3 extends over 16 amino acids. Germline V gives CDR1 SGHRS, CDR2 YFSETQ. This chain's CDR3 is CASSPKDREGNQPQHF. CDR3 bases: TGCGCCAGCAGCCCGAAGGACAGGGAAGGCAATCAGCCCCAGCATTTT.

V and J are TRBV12-5 and TRBJ2-2; 11 positions match TRBD2. The CDR3 extends over 16 amino acids. CDR1 LGHNT and CDR2 FRNRAP come from the germline V gene. Trimming took 1 base from V and 4 from J; bases not matched to a gene: 2. The CDR3, as DNA: TGTGCTAGTGGTTTGGGACTAGCGGGACTCACCGGGGAGCTGTTTTTT. Its protein is CASGLGLAGLTGELFF.

The CDR3 region has the DNA TGTGCCTGGAGTCCGGACAGGCGCTATGGCTACACCTTC. Residues: CAWSPDRRYGYTF. This chain joins TRBV30 and TRBJ1-2; TRBD1 agrees at 7 bases. CDR1 and CDR2 from the germline V gene are GTSNPN and SVGIG (reference sequence). This CDR3 region has 13 residues. The ends lost 2 bases at V and 4 bases at J; junction bases unmatched: 4.

The rearrangement links TRBV27 to TRBJ2-1; tentative D call: TRBD2 (7 bases). There are 13 residues in the CDR3. Trimming took off 3 bases at V and 8 bases at J, with 11 bases between the two ends. CDR1 and CDR2 (germline): MNHEY, SMNVEV (reference sequence). The chain's CDR3 is CASSFWGGYEQFF. In DNA form, the CDR3 reads TGTGCCAGCAGTTTTTGGGGGGGCTATGAGCAGTTCTTC.

This chain links TRBV7-2 with TRBJ2-7, with TRBD1 matching 8 bases. The CDR3 contains 14 residues. CDR1 SGHTA and CDR2 FQGNSA come from the germline V gene. V trimming: 4 bases; J trimming: 3 bases; junction bases outside the gene matches: 5. The CDR3 nucleotides are TGTGCCAGCAGCTGGACAGGGACAGACTACGAGCAGTACTTC. The encoded protein is CASSWTGTDYEQYF.

This sequence joins TRBV5-1 and TRBJ1-2; 8 bases are a match to TRBD1. CDR1 and CDR2 (germline): SGHRS, YFSETQ. The CDR3 runs 15 residues. V was clipped by 4 bases and J by 7 bases; unmatched bases: 12. The CDR3 region is CASSVRQGPSFGYTF. CDR3 nucleotide sequence: TGCGCCAGCAGCGTTAGACAGGGGCCAAGTTTTGGCTACACCTTC.

The gene calls are TRBV7-2 and TRBJ2-5; 8 bases line up with TRBD2. The CDR3 extends over 16 amino acids. Germline V gene sequence: CDR1 SGHTA, CDR2 FQGNSA. The V segment lost 1 base and the J segment 4 bases; nucleotides outside the gene matches: 8. The CDR3: CASSLEGPGRGETQYF. The CDR3 DNA reads as TGTGCCAGCAGCTTAGAGGGTCCCGGGAGGGGAGAGACCCAGTACTTC.

This chain uses TRBV13 with TRBJ2-3, with D perhaps TRBD1 (5 bases). CDR3 length: 20 residues. CDR1 and CDR2 (germline): PRHDT, FYEKMQ (reference sequence). With 4 bases removed from V and 5 bases from J, the gap between germline ends came to 31 bases. The CDR3 DNA follows: TGTGCCAGCAGCTCCCTTATTCGAAGGGGTGGGCCCCATGCCGTAGATACGCAGTATTTT. This codes for CASSSLIRRGGPHAVDTQYF.

This clone was seen only a few times. The V gene is TRBV2, the J gene TRBJ1-2; TRBD1 matches 9 bases. The germline V gene has CDR1 SNHLY and CDR2 FYNNEI. V shed 5 bases, J shed 2 bases, and the junction held 3 bases outside the gene matches. The CDR3 contains 14 residues. This chain's CDR3 is CASSPGQGNYGYTF. The CDR3 region has the DNA TGTGCCAGCAGTCCCGGACAGGGGAACTATGGCTACACCTTC.

The chain is built from TRBV18 and TRBJ2-5, with D possibly being TRBD1 (5 bases). The V end lost 6 bases, the J end lost 2 bases, and 10 bases lay between the germline ends. The CDR3 spans 13 residues. The V gene's germline CDR1 is KGHSH and CDR2 LQKENI. The DNA of the CDR3 is TGTGCCAGCTCCTCGGACATACAAGAGACCCAGTACTTC. Translated, it gives CASSSDIQETQYF.

This sequence joins TRBV7-9 and TRBJ2-7; 7 positions agree with TRBD2. Looked up from germline, CDR1 is SEHNR and CDR2 is FQNEAQ (reference sequence). The CDR3 contains 15 residues. Trimming removed 5 bases from V and 2 bases from J; junction bases left unmatched: 9. The CDR3 DNA reads as TGTGCCAGCAGCCACCCTGGGGGGGAGCCCTACGAGCAGTACTTC. This codes for CASSHPGGEPYEQYF.

The rearrangement uses TRBV5-1 and TRBJ1-5; a possible D gene is TRBD1 (6 bases). The V end lost 2 bases, the J end lost 8 bases, and 11 bases lay between the germline ends. CDR1 is SGHRS, CDR2 YFSETQ, per germline. The CDR3 length is 13 residues. CDR3 amino acids: CASSLQGAEPQHF. DNA of the CDR3: TGCGCCAGCAGCTTACAGGGCGCGGAGCCCCAGCATTTT.

The rearrangement uses TRBV18 and TRBJ2-3; D is perhaps TRBD2 (6 bases). The germline V and J ends were trimmed by 6 bases and 4 bases, with 17 bases remaining between them. CDR3 length: 15 amino acids. From germline, CDR1 is KGHSH and CDR2 LQKENI. CDR3 DNA: TGTGCCAGCTCTCCAGTCGGGGGAGCAGCAGATACGCAGTATTTT. It translates to CASSPVGGAADTQYF.

This chain joins TRBV5-4 and TRBJ2-3, with 14 bases that match TRBD2. In germline, CDR1 is SGHNT, CDR2 YYREEE (reference sequence). Trimming at V came to 7 bases and at J to 4 bases, leaving 17 bases not matched to a gene. CDR3 length: 19 amino acids. The chain's CDR3 is CASARSIRTSGGTSDTQYF. CDR3 nucleotides: TGTGCCAGCGCCCGAAGTATCAGGACTAGCGGGGGGACATCAGATACGCAGTATTTT.

This sequence joins TRBV6-5 and TRBJ2-1; 9 bases agree with TRBD2. The CDR3 is 16 amino acids. Germline V gives CDR1 MNHEY, CDR2 SVGAGI. With V trimmed by 0 bases and J by 9 bases, 9 bases remained unmatched. CDR3 protein: CASSYSGSGSRPEQFF. CDR3 bases: TGTGCCAGCAGTTACTCGGGTAGCGGGAGTCGTCCTGAGCAGTTCTTC.

The chain links TRBV4-1 to TRBJ1-4, with D possibly being TRBD1 (5 bases). Between the trimmed V and J ends, which lost 0 bases and 11 bases, there was a span of 25 bases. This CDR3 is built from 18 residues. The germline V gene encodes CDR1 MGHRA and CDR2 YSYEKL. The CDR3: CASSQEYGPRREAGKLFF. For the CDR3, the DNA is TGCGCCAGCAGCCAAGAGTACGGACCTCGCAGGGAAGCGGGGAAACTGTTTTTT.

The chain is built from TRBV7-8 and TRBJ1-5, with no clear D. V lost 2 bases and J lost 3, with 17 bases in between. This CDR3 spans 17 amino acids. Per germline, CDR1 SGHVS and CDR2 FQNEAQ. Here the CDR3 DNA reads TGTGCCAGCAGCTTATTCCTCGGTCGGGGTTACAATCAGCCCCAGCATTTT. It codes for CASSLFLGRGYNQPQHF.

V and J are TRBV19 and TRBJ1-3; D is unclear. The CDR3 loop spans 14 amino acids. From germline, CDR1 is LNHDA and CDR2 SQIVND (reference sequence). The V and J ends lost 5 bases and 4 bases respectively, with 12 bases between them. The CDR3 reads CASSEAGFGNTIYF. The DNA for the CDR3 is TGTGCCAGTAGTGAAGCGGGGTTCGGAAACACCATATATTTT. Full variable domain (outside the CDR3, taken from reference TRBV19 and TRBJ1-3): DGGITQSPKYLFRKEGQNVTLSCEQNLNHDAMYWYRQDPGQGLRLIYYSQIVNDFQKGDIAEGYSVSREKKESFPLTVTSAQKNPTAFYLCASSEAGFGNTIYFGEGSWLTVV.

This clone was detected a few times. The chain uses TRBV11-2 and TRBJ2-3, with a tentative D call TRBD2 (6 bases). The ends were cut back, 6 bases at V and 4 bases at J, with 11 bases in the middle. This CDR3 has 13 amino acids. Germline V CDR1 and CDR2: SGHAT, FQNNGV. The CDR3 sequence: CASRNSGADTQYF. The CDR3 bases are TGTGCCAGCAGGAATAGCGGAGCAGATACGCAGTATTTT.